Below, 29 T cell receptor beta chains from the same sample are listed, as sequenced in a study of T cell repertoires in cytomegalovirus infection. MiXCR, run by TCRdb on the reads, gives a single entry per CDR3 protein. The sample lists around 270,000 distinct CDR3 sequences, over 8% occurring once. Material: PBMCs. The receptors stem from a human donor in good health (CMV status not recorded). Some clones in this sample may be carry-over from other donors' samples.

This clonotype was seen ten or more times. The genes are TRBV12-3 or TRBV12-4 and TRBJ1-1, with D perhaps matching TRBD1 (6 bases). This CDR3 region has 13 residues. V lost 8 bases and J 5 bases, leaving 15 bases between the germline ends. The CDR3 protein is CASRRRGATEAFF. The DNA for the CDR3 is TGTGCCAGCCGACGGCGGGGGGCGACTGAAGCTTTCTTT.

This clonotype was seen repeatedly, ten times or more. The rearrangement links TRBV13 to TRBJ1-6; D gene unclear. The germline V and J ends were trimmed by 5 bases and 6 bases, with 14 bases remaining between them. Germline assignment: CDR1 PRHDT and CDR2 FYEKMQ (reference sequence). CDR3 length equals 15 residues. The CDR3 DNA reads TGTGCCAGCAGCCCGGCGCAGGCGGGTAATTCACCCCTCCACTTT. Amino acid sequence: CASSPAQAGNSPLHF.

The genes are TRBV5-1 and TRBJ1-2, with 12 bases fitting TRBD1. Germline assignment: CDR1 SGHRS and CDR2 YFSETQ. V lost 1 base to trimming and J lost 5 bases; unmatched junction nucleotides: 6. The CDR3 length is 16 residues. The CDR3 DNA sequence: TGCGCCAGCAGCTTGTCGGGACAGGGGGCGCGTTATGGCTACACCTTC. It codes for CASSLSGQGARYGYTF.

In this sample, this clonotype turned up many times. The J gene is TRBJ1-2, the V gene TRBV28; 10 bases map to TRBD1. V gave up 1 base and J gave up 8 bases; unmatched junction bases: 4. The CDR3 extends over 14 amino acids. Germline CDR1 MDHEN, CDR2 SYDVKM. The CDR3 sequence: CASSLSGTGVGYTF. The CDR3 DNA reads TGTGCCAGCAGTTTATCCGGGACAGGGGTAGGCTACACCTTC.

This clonotype has a count of ten or more. This sequence joins TRBV7-9 and TRBJ1-5, with a possible D match to TRBD1 (5 bases). Trimming took off 5 bases at V and 5 bases at J, with 10 bases between the two ends. CDR3 length equals 13 residues. From germline, CDR1 is SEHNR and CDR2 FQNEAQ (reference sequence). The CDR3 DNA follows: TGTGCCAGCAGCCCCGGGGCCTATCAGCCCCAGCATTTT. Translation gives CASSPGAYQPQHF. Using reference TRBV7-9 and TRBJ1-5 for the parts outside the CDR3, the full variable domain is DTGVSQNPRHKITKRGQNVTFRCDPISEHNRLYWYRQTLGQGPEFLTYFQNEAQLEKSRLLSDRFSAERPKGSFSTLEIQRTEQGDSAMYLCASSPGAYQPQHFGDGTRLSIL.

This clonotype was seen a few times. The chain links TRBV6-1 to TRBJ2-6; D unresolved. The germline gives CDR1 MNHNS, CDR2 SASEGT. This CDR3 region has 18 residues. V lost 2 bases to trimming and J lost 0 bases, with 14 bases between them. This CDR3 reads CASSEHSSASSGANVLTF. CDR3 nucleotide sequence: TGTGCCAGCAGTGAACACTCCTCAGCCAGCTCTGGGGCCAACGTCCTGACTTTC.

This clonotype was observed a few times. This chain connects TRBV9 to TRBJ1-1; perhaps TRBD1 as D (6 bases). Trimming shortened V by 4 bases and J by 0 bases, and 19 bases separated the two germline ends. CDR1 and CDR2 (germline): SGDLS, YYNGEE. The CDR3 contains 17 residues. The CDR3 region has the DNA TGTGCCAGCAGCACCGGTAAGGGGGTCTCTATGAACACTGAAGCTTTCTTT. Translated: CASSTGKGVSMNTEAFF. Drawing the rest from reference TRBV9 and TRBJ1-1, the complete variable domain is DSGVTQTPKHLITATGQRVTLRCSPRSGDLSVYWYQQSLDQGLQFLIQYYNGEERAKGNILERFSAQQFPDLHSELNLSSLELGDSALYFCASSTGKGVSMNTEAFFGQGTRLTVV.

This clonotype appeared a few times. This chain connects TRBV2 to TRBJ1-1; D gene ambiguous. The CDR3 contains 13 residues. Germline V gene data show CDR1 as SNHLY and CDR2 as FYNNEI. V lost 3 bases to trimming and J lost 2 bases, with 7 bases between them. The CDR3, as DNA: TGTGCCAGCAGTGATGAGACAAACACTGAAGCTTTCTTT. Translated: CASSDETNTEAFF.

The chain combines TRBV19 with TRBJ1-5, with a weak D call TRBD1 (5 bases). Between the trimmed V and J ends, which lost 4 bases and 0 bases, there was a span of 10 bases. CDR3 length: 15 residues. The V gene's germline CDR1 is LNHDA and CDR2 SQIVND (reference sequence). The CDR3 DNA follows: TGTGCCAGTAGTACCCAGACAGCTAGCAATCAGCCCCAGCATTTT. Protein sequence: CASSTQTASNQPQHF.

A few counts support this clonotype. This sequence joins TRBV7-2 and TRBJ1-2; D ambiguous. Germline-derived CDR1 and CDR2 are SGHTA and FQGNSA. The CDR3 covers 14 residues. Trimming took off 1 base at V and 10 bases at J, with 16 bases between the two ends. CDR3 nucleotide sequence: TGTGCCAGCAGCTTAGAGCCGGGTTTGGGTGACTACACCTTC. This codes for CASSLEPGLGDYTF.

This clonotype was seen many times. The chain combines TRBV19 with TRBJ1-1; D call uncertain. The CDR3 sequence is 15 residues long. Germline CDR1 is LNHDA and CDR2 is SQIVND (reference sequence). Trimming took 4 bases from V and 1 from J, leaving 13 bases between them. This CDR3 is CASSTSANWNTEAFF. CDR3 coding DNA: TGTGCCAGTAGTACGAGCGCCAACTGGAACACTGAAGCTTTCTTT.

There are a few counts of this clonotype. The J gene is TRBJ1-1, the V gene TRBV6-6; the D gene is possibly TRBD1 (5 bases). The CDR3 is 14 residues long. V lost 0 bases and J 1 base, leaving 6 bases between the germline ends. CDR1 and CDR2 from the germline V gene are MNHNY and SVGAGI (reference sequence). CDR3 amino acids: CASSYSTGNTEAFF. Written as DNA, the CDR3 is TGTGCCAGCAGTTACTCTACAGGGAACACTGAAGCTTTCTTT.

In this sample, this clonotype turned up many times. This chain uses TRBV7-2 with TRBJ2-7; 9 bases are shared with TRBD2. CDR1 SGHTA and CDR2 FQGNSA come from the germline V gene. The CDR3 runs to 15 residues. Losses at the gene ends were 9 bases for V and 1 base for J; bases not matched to a gene: 10. For the CDR3, the DNA is TGTGCCAGTAAAGCCGGGACTAGCAGGTCCTACGAGCAGTACTTC. This sequence encodes CASKAGTSRSYEQYF.

This clonotype was detected many times. The chain uses TRBV12-3 or TRBV12-4 and TRBJ2-1; 9 nucleotides agree with TRBD2. The J segment lost 5 bases and the V segment lost 5 bases, leaving 10 bases of the junction unmatched. The CDR3 is 16 amino acids. The CDR3 sequence is CASSGSGGRRNNEQFF. The CDR3 region has the DNA TGTGCCAGCAGTGGAAGCGGGGGGCGGCGAAACAATGAGCAGTTCTTC.

This clonotype was picked up a small number of times. This chain connects TRBV20-1 to TRBJ2-5; no definite D call. The CDR3 contains 12 residues. V gave up 3 bases and J gave up 5 bases, with 10 bases separating them. Germline loops: CDR1 DFQATT, CDR2 SNEGSKA (reference sequence). CDR3 sequence reads: CSARVLDETQYF. Written as DNA, the CDR3 is TGCAGTGCTAGGGTCCTGGACGAGACCCAGTACTTC.

The chain uses TRBV19 and TRBJ2-2, with 8 bases aligning to TRBD2. The V gene's germline CDR1 is LNHDA and CDR2 SQIVND (reference sequence). V shed 1 base, J shed 6 bases, and the junction held 7 bases outside the gene matches. The CDR3 length is 16 residues. CDR3 DNA: TGTGCCAGTAGTATAGGCCTAGCGGGTATTCCCGGGGAGCTGTTTTTT. Translating it yields CASSIGLAGIPGELFF.

This clonotype was seen repeatedly, ten times or more. V is TRBV4-3 and J is TRBJ2-7; D perhaps matches TRBD1 (5 bases). Trimming removed 0 bases at V and 3 bases at J, with 12 bases between. This CDR3 region has 15 residues. CDR1 LGHNA and CDR2 YSLEER come from the germline V gene. The CDR3 DNA reads TGCGCCAGCAGCCAAGAAACCGCAGGGTTCTACGAGCAGTACTTC. It encodes CASSQETAGFYEQYF.

Ten or more counts support this clonotype. The chain joins TRBV7-2 to TRBJ2-3; D possibly corresponds to TRBD1 (6 bases). V was pared by 5 bases and J by 2 bases, with 14 bases between. CDR1 and CDR2 (germline): SGHTA, FQGNSA. CDR3 length: 15 residues. CDR3 nucleotides: TGTGCCAGCAGCCCCTCCAGGGGTAACACAGATACGCAGTATTTT. Amino acids: CASSPSRGNTDTQYF.

V usage is TRBV20-1 and J usage is TRBJ2-7; no clear D. The ends were cut back, 5 bases at V and 2 bases at J, with 13 bases in the middle. The CDR3 runs to 13 residues. Per germline, CDR1 DFQATT and CDR2 SNEGSKA (reference sequence). The CDR3 nucleotides read TGCAGTGCTGCCCGTGGCAGTACCTACGAGCAGTACTTC. This sequence encodes CSAARGSTYEQYF.

The sample holds many counts of this clonotype. V usage is TRBV20-1 and J usage is TRBJ2-5, with 8 bases lining up with TRBD2. The CDR3 is 16 amino acids. The trim removed 3 bases at V and 1 base at J, leaving 10 bases unmatched. The germline V gene encodes CDR1 DFQATT and CDR2 SNEGSKA (reference sequence). CDR3: CSASGERGPAQETQYF. DNA for the CDR3: TGCAGTGCTAGCGGGGAGCGGGGGCCGGCCCAAGAGACCCAGTACTTC.

This clonotype was counted at least ten times. V usage is TRBV2 and J usage is TRBJ1-5; D not resolved. Trimming took 1 base from V and 7 from J, leaving 8 bases between them. CDR1 and CDR2 (germline): SNHLY, FYNNEI. This CDR3 comprises 13 residues. CDR3 region: CASSEDSGQPQHF. Written as DNA, the CDR3 is TGTGCCAGCAGTGAAGATTCGGGCCAGCCCCAGCATTTT.

Ten or more counts support this clonotype. The chain links TRBV7-2 to TRBJ2-7; a possible D gene is TRBD1 (5 bases). This CDR3 comprises 14 residues. V was shortened by 3 bases and J by 0 bases, with 9 bases between the two germline ends. Looked up from germline, CDR1 is SGHTA and CDR2 is FQGNSA. In DNA, the CDR3 is TGTGCCAGCAGCTTGCAGGGTACCTCCTACGAGCAGTACTTC. Its protein is CASSLQGTSYEQYF.

At least ten counts were recorded for this clonotype. This chain links TRBV4-1 with TRBJ1-5, with D possibly matching TRBD1 (5 bases). The CDR3 is 19 amino acids. Between the trimmed V and J ends, which lost 0 bases and 5 bases, there was a span of 23 bases. Germline V gives CDR1 MGHRA, CDR2 YSYEKL. As DNA, the CDR3 is TGCGCCAGCAGCCAAGACATAGGGACCGCCGAGGGGTCCCATCAGCCCCAGCATTTT. This codes for CASSQDIGTAEGSHQPQHF.

In this sample, this clonotype turned up many times. This rearrangement joins TRBV7-2 to TRBJ1-2, with TRBD1 matching over 7 bases. Germline loops: CDR1 SGHTA, CDR2 FQGNSA. V lost 5 bases, J lost 5 bases, and 11 bases stayed unmatched. The CDR3 is 15 amino acids. CDR3 residues: CASSPGGGGAYGYTF. The DNA for the CDR3 is TGTGCCAGCAGCCCGGGGGGAGGGGGCGCGTATGGCTACACCTTC.

The chain carries TRBV28 and TRBJ2-7; 7 nucleotides agree with TRBD2. Germline-derived CDR1 and CDR2 are MDHEN and SYDVKM. With V trimmed by 10 bases and J by 0 bases, 12 bases remained unmatched. This CDR3 is built from 15 residues. In nucleotides, the CDR3 is TGTGCCACCATTCCCGGGCTAGCGGCCTCCTACGAGCAGTACTTC. This encodes CATIPGLAASYEQYF.

This clonotype has at least ten counts. The genes are TRBV7-2 and TRBJ2-1; 11 nucleotides agree with TRBD1. V was clipped by 4 bases and J by 7 bases; unmatched bases: 3. The germline gives CDR1 SGHTA, CDR2 FQGNSA. The CDR3 loop spans 14 amino acids. CDR3 region: CASSSDRGRNEQFF. The CDR3 DNA reads as TGTGCCAGCAGCTCGGACAGGGGGCGGAATGAGCAGTTCTTC.

V gene TRBV12-3 or TRBV12-4 combines with J gene TRBJ2-5; D might be TRBD2 (6 bases). Trimming took 7 bases from V and 1 from J, leaving 13 bases between them. This CDR3 has 14 amino acids. CDR3 protein: CASTQAGPQETQYF. The CDR3 DNA reads TGTGCCAGCACTCAGGCGGGACCCCAAGAGACCCAGTACTTC.

This clonotype was seen many times. The chain recombines TRBV24-1 with TRBJ2-5, with D uncertain. Germline V lookup: CDR1 KGHDR, CDR2 SFDVKD. Deletions cut 4 bases from V and 3 bases from J, with 14 bases between. The CDR3 is 15 amino acids. The DNA of the CDR3 is TGTGCCACCAGTGACCCCCGCCGCGGAAAAGAGACCCAGTACTTC. This codes for CATSDPRRGKETQYF.

This clonotype was counted ten times or more. This chain links TRBV7-2 with TRBJ2-3; D possibly corresponds to TRBD2 (6 bases). The germline gives CDR1 SGHTA, CDR2 FQGNSA. The V gene lost 0 bases and the J gene lost 4 bases, with 8 bases spanning the gap. The CDR3 is made up of 14 amino acids. CDR3 protein: CASSLAGLSDTQYF. The CDR3 DNA reads TGTGCCAGCAGCTTAGCGGGACTGTCAGATACGCAGTATTTT.